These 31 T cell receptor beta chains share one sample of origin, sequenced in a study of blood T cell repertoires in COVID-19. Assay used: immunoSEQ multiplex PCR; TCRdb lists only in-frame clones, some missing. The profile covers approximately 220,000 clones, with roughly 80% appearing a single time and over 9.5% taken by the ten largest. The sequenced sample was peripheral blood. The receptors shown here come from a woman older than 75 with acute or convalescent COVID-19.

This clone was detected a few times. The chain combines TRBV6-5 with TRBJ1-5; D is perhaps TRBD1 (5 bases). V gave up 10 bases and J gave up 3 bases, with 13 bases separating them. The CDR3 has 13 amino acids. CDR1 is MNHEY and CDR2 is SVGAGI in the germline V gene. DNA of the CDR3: TGTGCCACCGAGTTCAGGGTCAATCAGCCCCAGCATTTT. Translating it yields CATEFRVNQPQHF.

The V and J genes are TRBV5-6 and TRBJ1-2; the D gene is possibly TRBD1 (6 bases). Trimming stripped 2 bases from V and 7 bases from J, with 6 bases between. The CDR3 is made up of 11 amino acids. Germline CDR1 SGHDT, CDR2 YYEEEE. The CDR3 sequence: CASSFRGGYTF. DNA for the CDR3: TGTGCCAGCAGCTTCAGGGGTGGCTACACCTTC.

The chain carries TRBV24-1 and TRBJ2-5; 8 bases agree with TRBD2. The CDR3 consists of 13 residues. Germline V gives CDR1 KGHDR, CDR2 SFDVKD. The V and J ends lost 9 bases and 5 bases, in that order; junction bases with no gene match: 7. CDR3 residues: CATAGGGSETQYF. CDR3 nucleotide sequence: TGTGCCACCGCCGGGGGGGGGTCGGAGACCCAGTACTTC.

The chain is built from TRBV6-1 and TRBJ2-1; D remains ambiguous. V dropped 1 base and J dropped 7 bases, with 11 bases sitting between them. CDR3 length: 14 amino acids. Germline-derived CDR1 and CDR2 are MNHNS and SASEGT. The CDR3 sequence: CASSEGRVWNEQFF. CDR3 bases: TGTGCCAGCAGTGAAGGCCGGGTGTGGAATGAGCAGTTCTTC.

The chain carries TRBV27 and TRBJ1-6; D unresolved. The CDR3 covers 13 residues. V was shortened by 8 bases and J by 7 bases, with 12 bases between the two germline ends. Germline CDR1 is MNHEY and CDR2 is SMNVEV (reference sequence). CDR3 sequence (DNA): TGTGCCAGCCAGCCGGGAATCAATTCACCCCTCCACTTT. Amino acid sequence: CASQPGINSPLHF.

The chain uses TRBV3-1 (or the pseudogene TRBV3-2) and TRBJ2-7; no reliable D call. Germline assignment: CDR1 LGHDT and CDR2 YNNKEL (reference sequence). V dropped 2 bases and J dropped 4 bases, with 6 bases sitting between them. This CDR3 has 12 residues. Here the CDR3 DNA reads TGTGCCAGCAGCCAACAGGTTTACGAGCAGTACTTC. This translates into CASSQQVYEQYF.

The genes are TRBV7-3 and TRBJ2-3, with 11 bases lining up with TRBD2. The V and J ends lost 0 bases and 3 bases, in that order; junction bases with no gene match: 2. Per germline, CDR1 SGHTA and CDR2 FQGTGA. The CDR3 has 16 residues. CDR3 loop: CASSLTGTSGTDTQYF. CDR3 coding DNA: TGTGCCAGCAGCTTAACCGGGACTAGCGGTACAGATACGCAGTATTTT.

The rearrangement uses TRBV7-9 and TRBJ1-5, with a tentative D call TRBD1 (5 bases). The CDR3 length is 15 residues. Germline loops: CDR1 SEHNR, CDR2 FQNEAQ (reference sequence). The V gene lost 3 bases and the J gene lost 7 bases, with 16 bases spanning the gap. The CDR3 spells CASSFAGGVGQPQHF. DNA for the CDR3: TGTGCCAGCAGCTTCGCCGGGGGAGTGGGCCAGCCCCAGCATTTT. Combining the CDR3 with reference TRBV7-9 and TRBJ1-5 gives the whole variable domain DTGVSQNPRHKITKRGQNVTFRCDPISEHNRLYWYRQTLGQGPEFLTYFQNEAQLEKSRLLSDRFSAERPKGSFSTLEIQRTEQGDSAMYLCASSFAGGVGQPQHFGDGTRLSIL.

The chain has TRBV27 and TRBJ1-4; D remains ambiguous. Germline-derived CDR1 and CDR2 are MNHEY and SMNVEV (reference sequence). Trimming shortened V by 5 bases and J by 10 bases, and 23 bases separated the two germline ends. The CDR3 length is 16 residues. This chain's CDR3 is CASSPRPGIMNSKLFF. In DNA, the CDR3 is TGTGCCAGCAGTCCGAGGCCGGGGATAATGAATTCAAAACTGTTTTTT.

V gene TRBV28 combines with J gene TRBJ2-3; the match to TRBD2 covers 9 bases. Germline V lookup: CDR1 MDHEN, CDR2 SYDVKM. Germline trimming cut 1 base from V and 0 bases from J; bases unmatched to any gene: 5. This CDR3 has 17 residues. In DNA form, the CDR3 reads TGTGCCAGCAGTTTATTGACTAGCGGACCTAGCACAGATACGCAGTATTTT. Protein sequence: CASSLLTSGPSTDTQYF.

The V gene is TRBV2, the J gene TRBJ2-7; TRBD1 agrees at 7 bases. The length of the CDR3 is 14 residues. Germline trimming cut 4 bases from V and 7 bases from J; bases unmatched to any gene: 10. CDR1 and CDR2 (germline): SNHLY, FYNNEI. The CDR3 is CASSVLTGLGEQYF. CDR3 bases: TGTGCCAGCAGTGTCTTGACAGGGCTCGGGGAGCAGTACTTC.

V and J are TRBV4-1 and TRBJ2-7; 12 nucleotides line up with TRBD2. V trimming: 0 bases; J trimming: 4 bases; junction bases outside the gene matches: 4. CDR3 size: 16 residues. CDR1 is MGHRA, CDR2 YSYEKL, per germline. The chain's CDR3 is CASSQETTSGSYEQYF. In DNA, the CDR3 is TGCGCCAGCAGCCAAGAGACGACTAGCGGGAGTTACGAGCAGTACTTC.

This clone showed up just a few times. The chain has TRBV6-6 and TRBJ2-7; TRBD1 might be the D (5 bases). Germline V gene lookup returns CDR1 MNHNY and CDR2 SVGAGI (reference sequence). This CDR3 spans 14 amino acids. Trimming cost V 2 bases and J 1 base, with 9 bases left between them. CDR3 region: CASSYTGFSYEQYF. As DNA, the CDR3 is TGTGCCAGCAGTTACACAGGCTTTTCCTACGAGCAGTACTTC.

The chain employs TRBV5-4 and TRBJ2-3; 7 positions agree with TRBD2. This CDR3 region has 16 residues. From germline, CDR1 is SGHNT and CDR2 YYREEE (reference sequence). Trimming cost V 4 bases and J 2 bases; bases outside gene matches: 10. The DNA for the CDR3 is TGTGCCAGCAGCAGATATTTAGCGGGCCTCACAGATACGCAGTATTTT. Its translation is CASSRYLAGLTDTQYF.

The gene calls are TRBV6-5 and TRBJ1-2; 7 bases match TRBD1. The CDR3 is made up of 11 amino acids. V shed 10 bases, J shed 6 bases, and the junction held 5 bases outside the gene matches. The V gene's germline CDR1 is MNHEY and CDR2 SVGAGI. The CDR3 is CATDRVDGYTF. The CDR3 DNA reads TGTGCCACCGACAGGGTTGATGGCTACACCTTC.

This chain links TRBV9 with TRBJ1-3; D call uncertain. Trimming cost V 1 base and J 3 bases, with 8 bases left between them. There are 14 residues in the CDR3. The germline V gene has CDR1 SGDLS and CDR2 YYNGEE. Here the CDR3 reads CASSVMEIGNTIYF. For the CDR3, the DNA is TGTGCCAGCAGCGTAATGGAGATTGGAAACACCATATATTTT.

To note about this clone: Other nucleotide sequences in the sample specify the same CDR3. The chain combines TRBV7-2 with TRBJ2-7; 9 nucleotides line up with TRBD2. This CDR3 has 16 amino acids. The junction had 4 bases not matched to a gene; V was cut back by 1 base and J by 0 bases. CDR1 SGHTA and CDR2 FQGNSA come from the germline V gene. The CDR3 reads CASSLVGSGGSYEQYF. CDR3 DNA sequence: TGTGCCAGCAGCTTAGTCGGTAGCGGGGGCTCCTACGAGCAGTACTTC.

The CDR3 sequence: CASSYDRRNTEAFF. The CDR3 region has the DNA TGTGCCAGCAGTTATGACAGGAGGAACACTGAAGCTTTCTTT. V usage is TRBV6-5 and J usage is TRBJ1-1; TRBD1 is a possible D gene (6 bases). This CDR3 has 14 residues. In germline, CDR1 is MNHEY, CDR2 SVGAGI. V dropped 3 bases and J dropped 1 base, with 9 bases sitting between them.

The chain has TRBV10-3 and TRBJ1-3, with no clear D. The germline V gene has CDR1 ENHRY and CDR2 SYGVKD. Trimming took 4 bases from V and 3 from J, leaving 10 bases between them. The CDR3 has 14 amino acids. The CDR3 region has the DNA TGTGCCATCAGTGCACAGTCAGATGGAAACACCATATATTTT. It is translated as CAISAQSDGNTIYF.

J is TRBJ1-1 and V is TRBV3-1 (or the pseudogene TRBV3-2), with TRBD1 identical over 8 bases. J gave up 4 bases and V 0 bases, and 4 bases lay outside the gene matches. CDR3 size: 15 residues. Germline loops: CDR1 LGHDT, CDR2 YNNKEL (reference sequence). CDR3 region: CASSQEPGTGTEAFF. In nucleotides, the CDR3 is TGTGCCAGCAGCCAAGAGCCCGGGACAGGCACTGAAGCTTTCTTT.

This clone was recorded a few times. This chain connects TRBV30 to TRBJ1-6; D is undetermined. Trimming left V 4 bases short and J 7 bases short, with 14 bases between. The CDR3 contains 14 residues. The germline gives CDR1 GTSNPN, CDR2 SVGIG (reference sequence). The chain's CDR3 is CAWTGASINSPLHF. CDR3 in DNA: TGTGCCTGGACGGGTGCATCGATAAATTCACCCCTCCACTTT.

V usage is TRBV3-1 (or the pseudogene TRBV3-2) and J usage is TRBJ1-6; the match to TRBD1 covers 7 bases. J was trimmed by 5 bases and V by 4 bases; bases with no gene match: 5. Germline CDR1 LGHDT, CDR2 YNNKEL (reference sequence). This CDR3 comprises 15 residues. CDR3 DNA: TGTGCCAGCAGCCCCCGGGACAGAAATAATTCACCCCTCCACTTT. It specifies CASSPRDRNNSPLHF.

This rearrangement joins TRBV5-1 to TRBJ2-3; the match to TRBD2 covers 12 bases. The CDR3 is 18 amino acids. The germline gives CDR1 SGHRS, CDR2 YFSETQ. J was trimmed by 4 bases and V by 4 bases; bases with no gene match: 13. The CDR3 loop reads CASSQGLAGHPPPDTQYF. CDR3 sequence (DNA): TGCGCCAGCAGCCAAGGACTAGCGGGACACCCCCCCCCAGATACGCAGTATTTT.

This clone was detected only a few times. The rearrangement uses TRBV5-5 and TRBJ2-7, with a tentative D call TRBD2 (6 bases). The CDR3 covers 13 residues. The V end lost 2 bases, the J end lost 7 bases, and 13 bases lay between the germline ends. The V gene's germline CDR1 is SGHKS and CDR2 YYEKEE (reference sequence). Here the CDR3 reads CASSFSVGREQYF. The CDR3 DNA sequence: TGTGCCAGCAGCTTTTCTGTCGGGAGAGAGCAGTACTTC.

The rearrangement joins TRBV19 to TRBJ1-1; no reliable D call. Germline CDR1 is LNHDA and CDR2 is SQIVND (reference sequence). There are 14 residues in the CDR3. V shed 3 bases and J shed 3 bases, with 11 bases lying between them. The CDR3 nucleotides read TGTGCCAGTAGTATTCTCCACGGGGACACTGAAGCTTTCTTT. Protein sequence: CASSILHGDTEAFF.

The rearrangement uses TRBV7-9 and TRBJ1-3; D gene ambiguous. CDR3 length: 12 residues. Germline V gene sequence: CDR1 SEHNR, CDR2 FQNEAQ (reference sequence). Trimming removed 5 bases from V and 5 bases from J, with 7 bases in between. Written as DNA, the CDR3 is TGTGCCAGCAGCCACTCCCGAAACACCATATATTTT. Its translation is CASSHSRNTIYF. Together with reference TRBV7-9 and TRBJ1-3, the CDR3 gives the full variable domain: DTGVSQNPRHKITKRGQNVTFRCDPISEHNRLYWYRQTLGQGPEFLTYFQNEAQLEKSRLLSDRFSAERPKGSFSTLEIQRTEQGDSAMYLCASSHSRNTIYFGEGSWLTVV.

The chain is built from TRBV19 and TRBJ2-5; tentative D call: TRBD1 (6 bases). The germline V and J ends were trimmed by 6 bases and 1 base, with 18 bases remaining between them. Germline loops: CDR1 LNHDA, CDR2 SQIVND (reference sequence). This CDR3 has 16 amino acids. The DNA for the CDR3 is TGTGCCAGTAGCTCCGGACAGACCCGGCCCCAAGAGACCCAGTACTTC. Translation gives CASSSGQTRPQETQYF.

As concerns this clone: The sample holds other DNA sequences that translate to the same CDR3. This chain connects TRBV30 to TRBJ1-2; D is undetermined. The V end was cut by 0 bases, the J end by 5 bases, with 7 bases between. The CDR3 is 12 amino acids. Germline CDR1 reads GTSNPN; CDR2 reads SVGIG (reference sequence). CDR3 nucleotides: TGTGCCTGGAGTGTGACTGGATATGGCTACACCTTC. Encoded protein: CAWSVTGYGYTF.

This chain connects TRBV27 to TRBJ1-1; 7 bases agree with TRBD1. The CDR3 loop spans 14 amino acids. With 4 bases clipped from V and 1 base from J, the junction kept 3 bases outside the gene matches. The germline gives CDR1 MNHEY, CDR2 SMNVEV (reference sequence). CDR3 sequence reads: CASSYRQGNTEAFF. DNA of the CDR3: TGTGCCAGCAGTTATCGACAGGGGAACACTGAAGCTTTCTTT.

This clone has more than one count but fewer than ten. CDR3 region: CAWSVSPLGVQYF. The DNA of the CDR3 is TGTGCCTGGAGTGTGTCTCCCCTAGGGGTGCAGTACTTC. J is TRBJ2-7 and V is TRBV30, with D perhaps TRBD1 (5 bases). Trimming stripped 0 bases from V and 9 bases from J, with 15 bases between. Germline V gene sequence: CDR1 GTSNPN, CDR2 SVGIG (reference sequence). The CDR3 covers 13 residues.

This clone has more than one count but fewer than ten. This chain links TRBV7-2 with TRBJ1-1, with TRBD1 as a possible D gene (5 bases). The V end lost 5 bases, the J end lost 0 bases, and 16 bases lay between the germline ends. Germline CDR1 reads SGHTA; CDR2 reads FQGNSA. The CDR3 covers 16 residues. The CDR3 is CASSPRGAALNTEAFF. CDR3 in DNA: TGTGCCAGCAGCCCACGTGGGGCAGCCCTGAACACTGAAGCTTTCTTT.